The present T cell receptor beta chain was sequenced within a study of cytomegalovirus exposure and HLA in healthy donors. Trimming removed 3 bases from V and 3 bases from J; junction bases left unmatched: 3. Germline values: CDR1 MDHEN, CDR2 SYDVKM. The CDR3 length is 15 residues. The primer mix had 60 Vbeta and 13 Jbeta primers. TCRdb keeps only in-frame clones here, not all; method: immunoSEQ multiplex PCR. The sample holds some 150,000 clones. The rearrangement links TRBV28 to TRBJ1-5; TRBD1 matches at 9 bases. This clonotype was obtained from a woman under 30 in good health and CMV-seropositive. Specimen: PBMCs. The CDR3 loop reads CASSLGQGDNQPQHF. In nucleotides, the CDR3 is TGTGCCAGCAGTTTGGGACAGGGAGACAATCAGCCCCAGCATTTT.